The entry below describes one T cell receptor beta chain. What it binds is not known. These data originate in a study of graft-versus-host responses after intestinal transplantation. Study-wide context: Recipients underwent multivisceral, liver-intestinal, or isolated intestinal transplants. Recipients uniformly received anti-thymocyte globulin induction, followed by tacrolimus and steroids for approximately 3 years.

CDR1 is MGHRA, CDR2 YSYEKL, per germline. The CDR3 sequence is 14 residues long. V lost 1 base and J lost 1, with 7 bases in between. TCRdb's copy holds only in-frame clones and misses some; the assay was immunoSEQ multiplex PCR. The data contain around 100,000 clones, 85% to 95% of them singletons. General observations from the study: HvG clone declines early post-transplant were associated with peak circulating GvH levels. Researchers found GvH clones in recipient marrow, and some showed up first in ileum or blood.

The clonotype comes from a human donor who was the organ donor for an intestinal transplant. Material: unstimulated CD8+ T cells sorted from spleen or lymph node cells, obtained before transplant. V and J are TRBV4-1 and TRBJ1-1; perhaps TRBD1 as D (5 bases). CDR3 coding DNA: TGCGCCAGCAGCCAAGCGGGGGGGAACACTGAAGCTTTCTTT. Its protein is CASSQAGGNTEAFF.